The entry below gives a single TCR beta chain sequence along with its context. The antigen is unknown. This sample was included in a study of siplizumab effects on memory and regulatory T cells. The assay looked at 100,000 or so TCR templates in each sample. Libraries were prepared by immunoSEQ multiplex PCR; TCRdb keeps only in-frame clonotypes and omits some of them. Of about 50,000 clones in the sample, around 97% are singletons; the top ten hold 0.5% to 0.7%. There are 11 residues in the CDR3. The germline V gene has CDR1 SGHVS and CDR2 FQNEAQ. Trimming took off 4 bases at V and 12 bases at J, with 11 bases between the two ends. Study-wide points: Researchers could not give a naive or memory phenotype to roughly 75-96% of proliferating CD4+ or CD8+ clones. Naive T cell populations appeared to exhibit greater diversity than memory cells and appeared to be major alloresponse contributors.

The V gene is TRBV7-8, the J gene TRBJ2-3; D gene ambiguous. Sequencing was carried out using naive CD4+ T cells sorted from blood. This clonotype was obtained from a human donor in good health. CDR3 coding DNA: TGTGCCAGCAGCTGGGAAGGAGCTCAGTATTTT. Translated: CASSWEGAQYF.